The T cell receptor beta chain described here comes from a study of OX40 agonist ivuxolimab in advanced cancers. At the level of the study: Patients in dose escalation had liver, melanoma, kidney or head and neck cancers. A mean age of roughly 62 years, range roughly 20 to 90, was recorded, and approximately 80% were male.

Repertoires were generated with immunoSEQ multiplex PCR, while TCRdb's copy carries only in-frame clones and drops some. The table lists approximately 82,000 clones, roughly 92% of them singletons. A remark on this clone: Its specificity is unknown.

In germline, CDR1 is SNHLY, CDR2 FYNNEI. This CDR3 has 15 amino acids. Trimming cost V 4 bases and J 1 base, with 13 bases left between them. Study observations and caveats: CD8+ T cells were the subset that, on average, had more expanded clones than CD4+.

The sequence was collected from an adult with an advanced solid tumor such as melanoma, head and neck, liver or kidney cancer. The source was CD4+ or CD8+ T cells sorted from blood, collected in a trial of the OX40 agonist ivuxolimab. This rearrangement joins TRBV2 to TRBJ1-2; D is uncertain. CDR3 region: CASSAGHLLNYGYTF. The DNA for the CDR3 is TGTGCCAGCAGTGCCGGGCACCTACTTAACTATGGCTACACCTTC. Looking up the rest from reference TRBV2 and TRBJ1-2 gives the full variable domain: EPEVTQTPSHQVTQMGQEVILRCVPISNHLYFYWYRQILGQKVEFLVSFYNNEISEKSEIFDDQFSVERPDGSNFTLKIRSTKLEDSAMYFCASSAGHLLNYGYTFGSGTRLTVV.